These 14 T cell receptor beta chains share one sample of origin, sequenced in a study of cytotoxic CD8 clonotypes in ibrutinib-treated CLL. Libraries were prepared by immunoSEQ multiplex PCR; TCRdb keeps only in-frame clonotypes and omits some of them. The sample has around 330,000 clones; about 61% are singletons. The specimen was PBMCs, collected after 36 months of ibrutinib treatment. The receptor source for this set is a human donor with chronic lymphocytic leukemia.

The rearrangement joins TRBV7-3 to TRBJ2-3; TRBD1 is a possible D gene (6 bases). CDR3 size: 13 residues. CDR1 SGHTA and CDR2 FQGTGA come from the germline V gene. V was pared by 5 bases and J by 3 bases, with 9 bases between. CDR3 in amino acids: CASSTGITDTQYF. The DNA for the CDR3 is TGTGCCAGCAGCACAGGGATTACAGATACGCAGTATTTT. The complete variable domain, with remaining parts taken from reference TRBV7-3 and TRBJ2-3, reads GAGVSQTPSNKVTEKGKYVELRCDPISGHTALYWYRQSLGQGPEFLIYFQGTGAADDSGLPNDRFFAVRPEGSVSTLKIQRTERGDSAVYLCASSTGITDTQYFGPGTRLTVL.

This clone has a single count. The chain joins TRBV28 to TRBJ2-3; no reliable D call. V dropped 5 bases and J dropped 0 bases, with 12 bases sitting between them. The CDR3 totals 15 residues. Germline-derived CDR1 and CDR2 are MDHEN and SYDVKM. The CDR3 nucleotides read TGTGCCAGCAGTCTTGCCCAAACTAGCACAGATACGCAGTATTTT. Encoded protein: CASSLAQTSTDTQYF.

This chain connects TRBV27 to TRBJ2-3, with D maybe TRBD2 (6 bases). Germline V gives CDR1 MNHEY, CDR2 SMNVEV (reference sequence). The CDR3 contains 14 residues. V dropped 6 bases and J dropped 2 bases, with 12 bases sitting between them. The CDR3 DNA sequence: TGTGCCAGCAGAGGTGGGAGGCTCACAGATACGCAGTATTTT. As protein: CASRGGRLTDTQYF.

The chain couples TRBV11-2 to TRBJ2-1; the match to TRBD2 covers 8 bases. The CDR3 has 14 residues. V trimming: 3 bases; J trimming: 4 bases; junction bases outside the gene matches: 2. CDR1 is SGHAT, CDR2 FQNNGV, per germline. The CDR3 is CASSFLAGYNEQFF. The CDR3 nucleotides read TGTGCCAGCAGCTTTCTAGCGGGTTACAATGAGCAGTTCTTC.

This chain links TRBV7-9 with TRBJ1-4; TRBD1 might be the D (5 bases). This CDR3 is built from 15 residues. Germline V gene sequence: CDR1 SEHNR, CDR2 FQNEAQ (reference sequence). Deletions cut 3 bases from V and 3 bases from J, with 11 bases between. The CDR3 nucleotides are TGTGCCAGCAGCTTCGGGGCGATTGCTAATGAAAAACTGTTTTTT. This codes for CASSFGAIANEKLFF.

Only a few counts were recorded for this clone. The chain has TRBV5-1 and TRBJ2-7; D is tentatively TRBD1 or TRBD2 (5 bases each). The CDR3 has 13 residues. CDR1 and CDR2 (germline): SGHRS, YFSETQ. V gave up 4 bases and J gave up 6 bases, with 14 bases separating them. CDR3 sequence reads: CASSGVGTREQYF. The CDR3 coding sequence is TGCGCCAGCAGCGGTGTCGGGACCCGCGAGCAGTACTTC.

This rearrangement joins TRBV5-1 to TRBJ2-3; D might be TRBD1 (6 bases). V lost 4 bases, J lost 9 bases, and 15 bases lay in between. Germline CDR1 reads SGHRS; CDR2 reads YFSETQ. CDR3 length: 13 amino acids. CDR3 in DNA: TGCGCCAGCAGCGCGAATACAGGGCCGACGCAGTATTTT. This encodes CASSANTGPTQYF.

CDR3 loop: CASSVEYRVTDTQYF. In DNA form, the CDR3 reads TGTGCCAGCAGCGTAGAATACAGGGTCACAGATACGCAGTATTTT. The chain combines TRBV9 with TRBJ2-3, with D maybe TRBD1 (6 bases). Germline V gives CDR1 SGDLS, CDR2 YYNGEE. This CDR3 spans 15 amino acids. With 0 bases removed from V and 2 bases from J, the gap between germline ends came to 10 bases. Full variable domain (remainder filled in from reference TRBV9 and TRBJ2-3): DSGVTQTPKHLITATGQRVTLRCSPRSGDLSVYWYQQSLDQGLQFLIQYYNGEERAKGNILERFSAQQFPDLHSELNLSSLELGDSALYFCASSVEYRVTDTQYFGPGTRLTVL.

The CDR3 nucleotides read TGTGCCAGCAGTTACTCGATCCGCGTGGGGGAGCAGTACTTC. It encodes CASSYSIRVGEQYF. The V call is TRBV6-5, the J call TRBJ2-7; D gene ambiguous. The germline gives CDR1 MNHEY, CDR2 SVGAGI. The CDR3 is 14 amino acids. Trimming pared 0 bases from V and 7 bases from J, leaving 13 bases between.

The chain combines TRBV18 with TRBJ1-5, with D perhaps matching TRBD1 (6 bases). Germline CDR1 and CDR2: KGHSH and LQKENI. This CDR3 spans 14 amino acids. Trimming took 6 bases from V and 4 from J, leaving 13 bases between them. The CDR3 DNA reads TGTGCCAGCTCGACCGGGACACTAAATCAGCCCCAGCATTTT. It is translated as CASSTGTLNQPQHF.

This chain connects TRBV14 to TRBJ1-1; tentative D call: TRBD1 (5 bases). CDR3 length: 17 amino acids. Looked up from germline, CDR1 is SGHDN and CDR2 is FVKESK. Trimming removed 1 base from V and 0 bases from J, with 15 bases in between. The CDR3 sequence is CASSQAGGKAMNTEAFF. For the CDR3, the DNA is TGTGCCAGCAGCCAAGCGGGGGGAAAGGCCATGAACACTGAAGCTTTCTTT.

The chain employs TRBV27 and TRBJ2-7; 7 nucleotides line up with TRBD1. V shed 4 bases, J shed 2 bases, and the junction held 11 bases outside the gene matches. This CDR3 spans 16 amino acids. Per the germline V gene, CDR1 is MNHEY and CDR2 is SMNVEV (reference sequence). The CDR3 is CASSSLRQGPTYEQYF. The CDR3 region has the DNA TGTGCCAGCAGTTCCCTCCGACAGGGTCCCACCTACGAGCAGTACTTC.

The chain links TRBV25-1 to TRBJ1-2; TRBD1 matches at 9 bases. Unmatched junction bases numbered 6, after V lost 4 bases and J lost 3 bases. Germline CDR1 MGHDK, CDR2 SYGVNS. The CDR3 extends over 15 amino acids. The CDR3 coding sequence is TGTGCCAGCAGTGGTCACAGGGGGCTATACTATGGCTACACCTTC. Translated: CASSGHRGLYYGYTF.

The chain couples TRBV28 to TRBJ2-5, with 7 bases matching TRBD2. The CDR3 is made up of 16 amino acids. V shed 2 bases and J 5 bases; nucleotides not matched to a gene: 11. Germline assignment: CDR1 MDHEN and CDR2 SYDVKM. CDR3 in amino acids: CASSLPQGRGSETQYF. CDR3 bases: TGTGCCAGCAGTTTACCCCAAGGGAGGGGCTCGGAGACCCAGTACTTC. The full variable domain, with the rest looked up from reference TRBV28 and TRBJ2-5, is DVKVTQSSRYLVKRTGEKVFLECVQDMDHENMFWYRQDPGLGLRLIYFSYDVKMKEKGDIPEGYSVSREKKERFSLILESASTNQTSMYLCASSLPQGRGSETQYFGPGTRLLVL.